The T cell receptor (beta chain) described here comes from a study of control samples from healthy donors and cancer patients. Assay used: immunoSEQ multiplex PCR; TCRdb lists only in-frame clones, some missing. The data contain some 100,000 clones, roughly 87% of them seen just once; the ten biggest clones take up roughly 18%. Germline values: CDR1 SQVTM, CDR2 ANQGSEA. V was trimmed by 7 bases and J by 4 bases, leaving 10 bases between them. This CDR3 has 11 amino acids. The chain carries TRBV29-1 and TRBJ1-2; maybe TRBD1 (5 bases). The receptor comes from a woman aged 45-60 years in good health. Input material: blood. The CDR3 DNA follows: TGCAGCGGTACAGGAGTCTATGGCTACACCTTC. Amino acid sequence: CSGTGVYGYTF.